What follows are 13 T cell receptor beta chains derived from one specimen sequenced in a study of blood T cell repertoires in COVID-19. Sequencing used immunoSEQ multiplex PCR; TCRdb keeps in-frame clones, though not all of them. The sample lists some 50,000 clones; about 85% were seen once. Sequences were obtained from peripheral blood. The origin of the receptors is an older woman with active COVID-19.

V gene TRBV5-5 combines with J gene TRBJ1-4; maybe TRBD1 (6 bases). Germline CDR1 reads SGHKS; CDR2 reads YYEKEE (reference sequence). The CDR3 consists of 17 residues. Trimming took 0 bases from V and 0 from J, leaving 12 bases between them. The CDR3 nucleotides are TGTGCCAGCAGCTTGGCCGAGACAGGAGCAACTAATGAAAAACTGTTTTTT. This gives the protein CASSLAETGATNEKLFF.

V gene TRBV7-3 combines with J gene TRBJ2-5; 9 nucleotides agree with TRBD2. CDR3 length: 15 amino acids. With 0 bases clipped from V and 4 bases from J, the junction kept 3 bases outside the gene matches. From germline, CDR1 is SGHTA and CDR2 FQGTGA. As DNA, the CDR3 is TGTGCCAGCAGCTTAACTCCTAGCGGGACAGAGACCCAGTACTTC. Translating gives CASSLTPSGTETQYF.

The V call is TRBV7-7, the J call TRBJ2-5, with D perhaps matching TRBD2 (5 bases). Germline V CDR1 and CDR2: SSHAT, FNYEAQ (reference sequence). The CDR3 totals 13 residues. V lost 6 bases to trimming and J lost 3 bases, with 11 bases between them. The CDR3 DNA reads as TGTGCCAGCAGTCTACTAGGGAAAGAGACCCAGTACTTC. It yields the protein CASSLLGKETQYF.

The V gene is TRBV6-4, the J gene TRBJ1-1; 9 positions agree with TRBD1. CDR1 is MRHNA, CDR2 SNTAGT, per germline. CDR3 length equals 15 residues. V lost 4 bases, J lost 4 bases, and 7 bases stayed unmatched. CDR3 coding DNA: TGTGCCAGCAGTGTCACAGGGGGCTGGGGCACTGAAGCTTTCTTT. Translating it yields CASSVTGGWGTEAFF.

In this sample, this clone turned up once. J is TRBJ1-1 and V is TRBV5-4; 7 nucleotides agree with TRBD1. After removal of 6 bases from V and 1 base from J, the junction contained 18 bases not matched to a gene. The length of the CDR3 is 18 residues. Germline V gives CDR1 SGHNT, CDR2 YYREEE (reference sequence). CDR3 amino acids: CASTNANTGVGRNTEAFF. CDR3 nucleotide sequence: TGTGCCAGCACCAATGCCAACACAGGGGTCGGACGGAACACTGAAGCTTTCTTT. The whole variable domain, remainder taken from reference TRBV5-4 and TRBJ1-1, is ETGVTQSPTHLIKTRGQQVTLRCSSQSGHNTVSWYQQALGQGPQFIFQYYREEENGRGNFPPRFSGLQFPNYSSELNVNALELDDSALYLCASTNANTGVGRNTEAFFGQGTRLTVV.

The CDR3 reads CASSLLQGVDQPQHF. The DNA for the CDR3 is TGTGCCAGCAGCTTGTTACAGGGGGTAGATCAGCCCCAGCATTTT. This rearrangement joins TRBV5-5 to TRBJ1-5; 8 positions agree with TRBD1. The junction had 5 bases not matched to a gene; V was cut back by 1 base and J by 5 bases. There are 15 residues in the CDR3. CDR1 is SGHKS, CDR2 YYEKEE, per germline (reference sequence).

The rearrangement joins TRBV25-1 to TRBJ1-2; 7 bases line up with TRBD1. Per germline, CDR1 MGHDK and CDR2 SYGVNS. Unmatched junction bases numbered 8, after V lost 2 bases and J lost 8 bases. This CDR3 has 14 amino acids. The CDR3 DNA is TGTGCCAGCAGTGAAGAGGGGGCTGGCAGGGGCTACACCTTC. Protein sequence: CASSEEGAGRGYTF.

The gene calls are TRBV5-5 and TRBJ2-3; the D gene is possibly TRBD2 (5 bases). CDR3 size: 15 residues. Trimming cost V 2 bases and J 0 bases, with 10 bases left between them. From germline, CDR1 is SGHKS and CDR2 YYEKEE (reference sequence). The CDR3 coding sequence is TGTGCCAGCAGCTTCGGCACTAGAAGCACAGATACGCAGTATTTT. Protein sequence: CASSFGTRSTDTQYF.

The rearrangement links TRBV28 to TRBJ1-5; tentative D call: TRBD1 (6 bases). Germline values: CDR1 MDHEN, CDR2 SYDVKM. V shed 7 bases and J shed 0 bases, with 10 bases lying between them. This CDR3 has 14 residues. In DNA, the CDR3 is TGTGCCAGCATCAGGGGTTATAGCAATCAGCCCCAGCATTTT. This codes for CASIRGYSNQPQHF. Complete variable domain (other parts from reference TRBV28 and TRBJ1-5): DVKVTQSSRYLVKRTGEKVFLECVQDMDHENMFWYRQDPGLGLRLIYFSYDVKMKEKGDIPEGYSVSREKKERFSLILESASTNQTSMYLCASIRGYSNQPQHFGDGTRLSIL.

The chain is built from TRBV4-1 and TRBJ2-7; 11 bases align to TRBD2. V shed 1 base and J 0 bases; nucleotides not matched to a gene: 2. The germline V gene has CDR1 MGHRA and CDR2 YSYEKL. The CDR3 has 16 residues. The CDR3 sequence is CASSQVTSGSSYEQYF. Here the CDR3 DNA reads TGCGCCAGCAGCCAAGTCACTAGCGGGAGCTCCTACGAGCAGTACTTC.

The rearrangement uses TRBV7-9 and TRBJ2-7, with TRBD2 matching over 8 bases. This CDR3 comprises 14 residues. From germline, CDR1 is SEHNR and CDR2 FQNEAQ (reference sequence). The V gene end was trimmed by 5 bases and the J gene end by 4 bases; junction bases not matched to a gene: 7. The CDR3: CASSQTSGRYEQYF. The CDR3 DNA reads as TGTGCCAGCAGCCAAACCAGCGGGAGATACGAGCAGTACTTC.

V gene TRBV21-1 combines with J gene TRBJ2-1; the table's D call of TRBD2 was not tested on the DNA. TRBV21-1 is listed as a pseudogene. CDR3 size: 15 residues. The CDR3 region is CASSSREVIFNEQFF. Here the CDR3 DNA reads TGTGCCAGCAGTTCTCGGGAAGTCATCTTCAATGAGCAGTTCTTC.

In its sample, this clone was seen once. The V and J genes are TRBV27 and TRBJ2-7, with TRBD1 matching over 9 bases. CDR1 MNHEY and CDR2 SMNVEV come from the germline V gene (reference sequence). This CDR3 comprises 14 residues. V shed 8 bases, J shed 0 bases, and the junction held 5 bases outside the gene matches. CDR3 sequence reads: CASRTTGGSYEQYF. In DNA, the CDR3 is TGTGCCAGCCGTACGACAGGGGGCTCCTACGAGCAGTACTTC.